This T cell receptor (beta chain) was identified during a study of a mutant IDH1 vaccine in newly diagnosed glioma. Across the study: Week 35 held visit V12, while week 47 held visit V13.

Germline V gene sequence: CDR1 SGHRS, CDR2 YFSETQ. CDR3 length: 14 residues. Trimming cost V 0 bases and J 4 bases, with 9 bases left between them. Points from the study as a whole: Under 95% of patients showed vaccine-induced immune responses across multiple MHC alleles.

Repertoires were generated with immunoSEQ multiplex PCR, while TCRdb's copy carries only in-frame clones and drops some. Of about 55,000 clones in the sample, around 80% were seen once. Time point given: week 35, safety follow-up. Vaccination used 300 ug of mutant IDH1 20-mer peptide per dose, with topical imiquimod. Regarding this clone: Antigen: not known.

The TCR sequence derives from a woman aged 18-29 years with glioma. The sequencing here drew on PBMCs, taken from a glioma patient whose treatment included an IDH1 peptide vaccine. The chain couples TRBV5-1 to TRBJ2-3; D uncertain. This chain's CDR3 is CASSLGTGSDTQYF. CDR3 coding DNA: TGCGCCAGCAGCTTGGGGACGGGCTCAGATACGCAGTATTTT.